One and the same sample provided the 22 T cell receptor beta chains below, sequenced in a study of technical replicates of blood from a handful of donors. Only in-frame clones appear in the TCRdb table, and some are missing; sequencing was by immunoSEQ multiplex PCR. The profile shows some 84,000 clones, about 91% of them singletons. Sequencing was carried out using T cells isolated from PBMCs. The receptor set was obtained from a human donor in good health.

The rearrangement uses TRBV29-1 and TRBJ2-5; D gene uncertain. The CDR3 totals 13 residues. Trimming removed 6 bases from V and 4 bases from J, with 15 bases in between. In germline, CDR1 is SQVTM, CDR2 ANQGSEA. This CDR3 reads CSVPPKSPETQYF. DNA for the CDR3: TGCAGCGTCCCGCCTAAGTCACCAGAGACCCAGTACTTC.

The J gene is TRBJ2-5, the V gene TRBV14, with 8 nucleotides matching TRBD2. Germline V lookup: CDR1 SGHDN, CDR2 FVKESK. V shed 4 bases, J shed 5 bases, and the junction held 18 bases outside the gene matches. This CDR3 contains 18 residues. CDR3 nucleotides: TGTGCCAGCAGCCCCTCCGGAGCGGGAGTGGGGCTTGGGGAGACCCAGTACTTC. Its protein is CASSPSGAGVGLGETQYF.

CDR3 nucleotide sequence: TGTGCCAGCAGCTTGGACGGGACAATCAAAGAGACCCAGTACTTC. It encodes CASSLDGTIKETQYF. The chain combines TRBV5-4 with TRBJ2-5, with D perhaps TRBD1 (6 bases). This CDR3 comprises 15 residues. The V end was cut by 0 bases, the J end by 3 bases, with 12 bases between. Looked up from germline, CDR1 is SGHNT and CDR2 is YYREEE (reference sequence).

This chain links TRBV7-3 with TRBJ2-5; 7 bases line up with TRBD2. Germline V CDR1 and CDR2: SGHTA, FQGTGA. V gave up 5 bases and J gave up 0 bases; unmatched junction bases: 3. There are 14 residues in the CDR3. This chain's CDR3 is CASSPSGDQETQYF. Written as DNA, the CDR3 is TGTGCCAGCAGCCCAAGCGGGGACCAAGAGACCCAGTACTTC.

This rearrangement joins TRBV11-3 to TRBJ2-1; possible D gene TRBD2, 6 bases. The germline V and J ends were trimmed by 2 bases and 0 bases, with 14 bases remaining between them. The CDR3 is 17 amino acids. CDR1 is SGHNT, CDR2 YENEEA, per germline. CDR3 bases: TGTGCCAGCAGCTTATCGGGTAGCGGAATCTCCTACAATGAGCAGTTCTTC. Translating it yields CASSLSGSGISYNEQFF.

The chain recombines TRBV21-1 with TRBJ1-5. TRBV21-1 is assigned pseudogene status. The CDR3 has 16 amino acids. Written as DNA, the CDR3 is TGTGCCAGCAGCGCATCGAGGATTTTGCGCAATCAGCCCCAGCATTTT. Protein product: CASSASRILRNQPQHF.

The chain links TRBV4-1 to TRBJ2-3, with D hard to call. This CDR3 contains 14 residues. V was pared by 0 bases and J by 5 bases, with 9 bases between. Germline CDR1 reads MGHRA; CDR2 reads YSYEKL. The CDR3 DNA sequence: TGCGCCAGCAGCCAAGACCTAGAAATAGATACGCAGTATTTT. As protein: CASSQDLEIDTQYF.

Here the CDR3 reads CASSPGQGNEQFF. CDR3 DNA: TGTGCCAGCAGCCCCGGACAGGGGAATGAGCAGTTCTTC. This chain joins TRBV7-3 and TRBJ2-1; 9 nucleotides agree with TRBD1. Unmatched junction bases numbered 3, after V lost 5 bases and J lost 7 bases. This CDR3 has 13 residues. The germline gives CDR1 SGHTA, CDR2 FQGTGA.

This clone was counted once. CDR3 region: CASRLAGRGYEQYF. The CDR3 DNA reads TGTGCAAGTCGCTTAGCAGGCAGGGGCTACGAGCAGTACTTC. The chain recombines TRBV12-2 with TRBJ2-7; no check of the table's D call, TRBD1, against the DNA was made. TRBV12-2 is designated a pseudogene. The CDR3 is made up of 14 amino acids.

The table lists this clone with a few counts. The chain joins TRBV19 to TRBJ1-2; D gene uncertain. The V end lost 0 bases, the J end lost 3 bases, and 14 bases lay between the germline ends. Germline V gene sequence: CDR1 LNHDA, CDR2 SQIVND (reference sequence). The length of the CDR3 is 16 residues. The chain's CDR3 is CASSIEHLSRDYGYTF. CDR3 DNA: TGTGCCAGTAGTATAGAGCATCTTTCACGGGACTATGGCTACACCTTC.

The rearrangement joins TRBV29-1 to TRBJ2-1, with unresolved D. Germline assignment: CDR1 SQVTM and CDR2 ANQGSEA. The CDR3 spans 12 residues. V dropped 3 bases and J dropped 10 bases, with 13 bases sitting between them. The CDR3 here is CSVDSPRGEQFF. CDR3 bases: TGCAGCGTTGACTCGCCGAGAGGCGAGCAGTTCTTC.

The J gene is TRBJ1-5, the V gene TRBV5-6, with D perhaps matching TRBD1 (5 bases). The CDR3 totals 15 residues. Looked up from germline, CDR1 is SGHDT and CDR2 is YYEEEE. Deletions cut 1 base from V and 3 bases from J, with 11 bases between. This chain's CDR3 is CASSLSGRDNQPQHF. In DNA, the CDR3 is TGTGCCAGCAGCTTGTCAGGGAGGGACAATCAGCCCCAGCATTTT.

The rearrangement joins TRBV2 to TRBJ1-1; D perhaps matches TRBD1 (5 bases). The CDR3 runs to 12 residues. V was pared by 8 bases and J by 3 bases, with 10 bases between. Germline V gene data show CDR1 as SNHLY and CDR2 as FYNNEI. In DNA form, the CDR3 reads TGTGCCAGCCGGGACTTCCACACTGAAGCTTTCTTT. It translates to CASRDFHTEAFF. Together with reference TRBV2 and TRBJ1-1, the CDR3 gives the full variable domain: EPEVTQTPSHQVTQMGQEVILRCVPISNHLYFYWYRQILGQKVEFLVSFYNNEISEKSEIFDDQFSVERPDGSNFTLKIRSTKLEDSAMYFCASRDFHTEAFFGQGTRLTVV.

This clone was observed a single time. The genes are TRBV19 and TRBJ1-5; D remains ambiguous. The CDR3 totals 15 residues. The germline V gene has CDR1 LNHDA and CDR2 SQIVND (reference sequence). Trimming shortened V by 3 bases and J by 2 bases, and 11 bases separated the two germline ends. The CDR3 spells CASSISNGGNQPQHF. As DNA, the CDR3 is TGTGCCAGTAGTATTAGTAACGGGGGCAATCAGCCCCAGCATTTT.

This clone was picked up one time. V usage is TRBV4-1 and J usage is TRBJ2-3; D gene ambiguous. V lost 0 bases to trimming and J lost 2 bases, with 6 bases between them. The V gene's germline CDR1 is MGHRA and CDR2 YSYEKL. This CDR3 comprises 14 residues. The CDR3 loop reads CASSQELFTDTQYF. The CDR3 DNA reads TGCGCCAGCAGCCAAGAACTTTTCACAGATACGCAGTATTTT.

This rearrangement joins TRBV7-9 to TRBJ1-1; 8 bases align to TRBD1. This CDR3 has 14 amino acids. The junction had 8 bases not matched to a gene; V was cut back by 5 bases and J by 6 bases. The germline gives CDR1 SEHNR, CDR2 FQNEAQ (reference sequence). The CDR3 loop reads CASSPGQGGAEAFF. As DNA, the CDR3 is TGTGCCAGCAGCCCCGGACAGGGAGGGGCTGAAGCTTTCTTT.

The chain links TRBV4-3 to TRBJ2-5; tentative D call: TRBD2 (6 bases). The CDR3 has 18 residues. Trimming took 0 bases from V and 4 from J, leaving 21 bases between them. CDR1 and CDR2 (germline): LGHNA, YSLEER. In DNA, the CDR3 is TGCGCCAGCAGCCAAGATTTAATGGCGGGGAATTACGGAGAGACCCAGTACTTC. Translated, it gives CASSQDLMAGNYGETQYF.

The gene calls are TRBV7-2 and TRBJ2-5; TRBD2 matches at 7 bases. Trimming took 5 bases from V and 1 from J; bases not matched to a gene: 7. Germline lookup yields CDR1 SGHTA and CDR2 FQGNSA. The CDR3 is 15 amino acids. The CDR3 DNA follows: TGTGCCAGCAGCGAAGTTAGCGGGTTCCAAGAGACCCAGTACTTC. It yields the protein CASSEVSGFQETQYF.

The V call is TRBV9, the J call TRBJ1-2, with TRBD1 matching over 7 bases. V was clipped by 3 bases and J by 5 bases; unmatched bases: 13. The CDR3 has 16 residues. Per the germline V gene, CDR1 is SGDLS and CDR2 is YYNGEE. CDR3 residues: CASSAQVRTGRYGYTF. CDR3 bases: TGTGCCAGCAGCGCCCAAGTCAGGACAGGACGTTATGGCTACACCTTC.

The chain combines TRBV20-1 with TRBJ1-2, with D uncertain. There are 10 residues in the CDR3. Trimming took 5 bases from V and 8 from J, leaving 9 bases between them. Germline V gene data show CDR1 as DFQATT and CDR2 as SNEGSKA (reference sequence). CDR3 DNA sequence: TGCAGTGCTTTCCCATCAGGCTACACCTTC. Translated, it gives CSAFPSGYTF.

This clone occurred once. The chain recombines TRBV21-1 with TRBJ2-7; the tabulated D call, TRBD1, remains unverified against the DNA. TRBV21-1 is flagged as a pseudogene. The CDR3 is made up of 13 amino acids. The CDR3 here is CASSGRQGCEQYF. Written as DNA, the CDR3 is TGTGCCAGCAGCGGTCGACAGGGCTGCGAGCAGTACTTC.

The chain combines TRBV9 with TRBJ1-1; D gene ambiguous. Trimming pared 4 bases from V and 4 bases from J, leaving 11 bases between. This CDR3 region has 13 residues. Germline loops: CDR1 SGDLS, CDR2 YYNGEE. This chain's CDR3 is CASSPARVTEAFF. CDR3 coding DNA: TGTGCCAGCAGCCCCGCGCGGGTCACTGAAGCTTTCTTT.